Below, 8 T cell receptor beta chains from the same sample are listed, as sequenced in a study of blood T cell repertoires in COVID-19 (dated by TCRdb to the early 2020s). The library was obtained by the immunoSEQ multiplex PCR assay. TCRdb obtained this table from immuneACCESS and retained in-frame rearrangements with V and J assigned. These tables miss some clones; where compared with another copy, unresolved V genes account for less than half of the shortfall, and the remainder is unexplained. The sample records about 91,000 clones, nearly 90% of which are singletons. The ten largest clonotypes hold around 4.5% of the sample. The sample consisted of peripheral blood. The source is a man between 65 and 80 years old with acute or convalescent COVID-19.

This clone was detected only once. The rearrangement uses TRBV28 and TRBJ1-5; D might be TRBD1 (6 bases). Germline V gives CDR1 MDHEN, CDR2 SYDVKM. The CDR3 totals 18 residues. Trimming cost V 6 bases and J 5 bases, with 26 bases left between them. The CDR3 sequence: CASSSRGVWGRVDQPQHF. The CDR3 DNA reads TGTGCCAGCAGCTCCCGGGGGGTTTGGGGGCGAGTCGATCAGCCCCAGCATTTT.

The J gene is TRBJ1-1, the V gene TRBV7-2; tentative D call: TRBD1 (5 bases). The V end lost 7 bases, the J end lost 1 base, and 13 bases lay between the germline ends. The germline V gene has CDR1 SGHTA and CDR2 FQGNSA. The CDR3 contains 14 residues. In DNA, the CDR3 is TGTGCCAGCACCGAACAGGCGCAGAACACTGAAGCTTTCTTT. Protein product: CASTEQAQNTEAFF.

J is TRBJ2-7 and V is TRBV5-1, with TRBD2 matching over 8 bases. V was pared by 4 bases and J by 3 bases, with 12 bases of the junction left unmatched. The germline CDR1 and CDR2 sequences are SGHRS and YFSETQ. The CDR3 runs 16 residues. The CDR3 region has the DNA TGCGCCAGCAGCCTAGGCGTCGTTACTAGCGGCTACGAGCAGTACTTC. Amino acid sequence: CASSLGVVTSGYEQYF.

The V and J genes are TRBV6-6 and TRBJ1-4, with D possibly being TRBD1 (5 bases). CDR3 length: 14 residues. Trimming took off 6 bases at V and 4 bases at J, with 12 bases between the two ends. Germline lookup yields CDR1 MNHNY and CDR2 SVGAGI (reference sequence). The DNA of the CDR3 is TGTGCCAGCAGACCGGGACTGAATAATGAAAAACTGTTTTTT. Translation: CASRPGLNNEKLFF.

V and J are TRBV18 and TRBJ1-2, with 10 nucleotides matching TRBD1. CDR3 length equals 15 residues. The germline V gene encodes CDR1 KGHSH and CDR2 LQKENI. J lost 7 bases, V lost 2 bases, and 7 bases had no gene match. Here the CDR3 reads CASSPGRQGAFGYTF. The CDR3, as DNA: TGTGCCAGCTCACCAGGTCGACAGGGGGCTTTTGGCTACACCTTC. Looking up the rest from reference TRBV18 and TRBJ1-2 gives the full variable domain: NAGVMQNPRHLVRRRGQEARLRCSPMKGHSHVYWYRQLPEEGLKFMVYLQKENIIDESGMPKERFSAEFPKEGPSILRIQQVVRGDSAAYFCASSPGRQGAFGYTFGSGTRLTVV.

The chain couples TRBV5-6 to TRBJ1-4; unclear D gene. Germline loops: CDR1 SGHDT, CDR2 YYEEEE. This CDR3 has 15 residues. Trimming removed 1 base from V and 7 bases from J, with 14 bases in between. The DNA for the CDR3 is TGTGCCAGCAGCTTGTCCCGGGATGGCGCTGAAAAACTGTTTTTT. This codes for CASSLSRDGAEKLFF.

Notes on this clone: The same CDR3 arises from other DNA sequences in this sample as well. V is TRBV5-1 and J is TRBJ2-3; D remains ambiguous. Per germline, CDR1 SGHRS and CDR2 YFSETQ. The CDR3 sequence is 14 residues long. Deletions cut 4 bases from V and 4 bases from J, with 13 bases between. In nucleotides, the CDR3 is TGCGCCAGCAGCCTGGCCGGCGGAGCAGATACGCAGTATTTT. As protein: CASSLAGGADTQYF.

The chain links TRBV9 to TRBJ2-5; 10 bases fit TRBD2. Germline trimming cut 3 bases from V and 2 bases from J; bases unmatched to any gene: 10. The CDR3 extends over 17 amino acids. Germline assignment: CDR1 SGDLS and CDR2 YYNGEE. Here the CDR3 reads CASSGGASGGIQETQYF. DNA for the CDR3: TGTGCCAGCAGCGGTGGGGCTAGCGGGGGTATACAAGAGACCCAGTACTTC.